The rows below give T cell receptor beta chains drawn from one sample of a study of T cells after yellow fever vaccination. Each CDR3 protein gets one entry after TCRdb re-called the 5' RACE reads with MiXCR. The sample comprises 120,000 or so distinct CDR3 sequences, roughly 15% of which are singletons, and approximately 43% rests with the top ten. Specimen: CD8+ T cells sorted from PBMCs, collected 5 days after the yellow fever booster vaccination. These receptor sequences come from a man aged 18 to 35 who received the YFV17D yellow fever vaccine. Both conserved end residues are trimmed from each CDR3. D genes are given only for firm matches. Size tells how often a clone was seen (once, few, many) or the class of an expanded clone, and some rows leave it out.

-,TRBJ2-1,-,TRBV7-2,ASSVSPSSYNEQF
-,TRBJ2-1,-,TRBV2,ASSEAFGRAYNEQF
TRBD1,TRBJ1-6,-,TRBV29-1,SVISTGTGGGPPLH
TRBD1,TRBJ1-1,-,TRBV25-1,ASSAGGTGGIEAF
-,TRBJ2-3,few,TRBV12-3/TRBV12-4,ASSGAGEGDTQY
TRBD2,TRBJ2-7,few,TRBV4-1,ASSQEVAGGIYEQY
-,TRBJ2-7,-,TRBV10-3,AIRGSGADYEQY
TRBD2,TRBJ2-2,-,TRBV4-1,ASRKLGGGNTGELF
-,TRBJ1-2,-,TRBV19,ASTREGNYGYT
TRBD2,TRBJ2-1,-,TRBV4-2,ASSQEASGGALYQF
-,TRBJ2-1,-,TRBV12-3/TRBV12-4,ASSLGTSPEGQF
-,TRBJ2-3,many,TRBV29-1,SVQTLLGTDTQY
-,TRBJ2-7,-,TRBV24-1,ATLPGDQPYEQY
-,TRBJ2-7,-,TRBV4-1,ASSPPRETYEQY
TRBD1,TRBJ2-3,few,TRBV9,ASSVQGAVSTDTQY
TRBD1,TRBJ2-4,few,TRBV6-1,ASRTGTGGQRGDIQY
-,TRBJ2-6,-,TRBV5-8,ASSKREYSGANVLT
-,TRBJ2-5,few,TRBV7-8,ASSLGAGGQETQY
-,TRBJ2-2,-,TRBV4-1,ASSQLGRGRSGELF
-,TRBJ1-5,-,TRBV5-6,ASSATGNQPQH
-,TRBJ2-5,-,TRBV12-3/TRBV12-4,ASTSRGQIGTQY
TRBD1,TRBJ2-1,few,TRBV20-1,SARTGLYNEQF
-,TRBJ2-3,few,TRBV5-1,ASSINADTQY
TRBD1,TRBJ2-7,many,TRBV2,ASSEVPGQGGYEQY
TRBD2,TRBJ2-5,-,TRBV29-1,SVLGLGLQETQY
-,TRBJ2-5,few,TRBV12-3/TRBV12-4,ASSFRVQETQY
-,TRBJ2-7,-,TRBV11-2,ASSFGQYEQY
-,TRBJ2-7,many,TRBV20-1,SANLGEYEQY
TRBD1,TRBJ1-1,few,TRBV13,ASSGTGTVRNTEAF
TRBD2,TRBJ2-2,-,TRBV27,ASSFVLAATGELF
TRBD2,TRBJ2-1,-,TRBV7-9,ASSLGLAGEMGEQF
-,TRBJ2-7,few,TRBV7-9,ASSLKDSSYEQY
TRBD2,TRBJ2-3,few,TRBV3-1,ASSQGTSGGYTDTQY
-,TRBJ2-3,few,TRBV29-1,SVVRGFEDSTDTQY
-,TRBJ1-1,-,TRBV6-6,ASSRQGTRNTEAF
-,TRBJ1-5,-,TRBV6-6,ASTPEGRYSNQPQH
TRBD2,TRBJ2-3,-,TRBV2,ASSGSGLHDTDTQY
-,TRBJ1-1,-,TRBV7-9,ASSLIGVGPMNTEAF
-,TRBJ2-1,-,TRBV7-3,ASSTTSYNEQF
-,TRBJ2-3,-,TRBV20-1,SASPLGLTSTDTQY
TRBD2,TRBJ2-2,few,TRBV7-6,ASSPRGGGMSTGELF
-,TRBJ2-3,few,TRBV14,ASSQVQDSLADTQY
-,TRBJ1-4,few,TRBV11-1,ASSLSYHDRDEKLF
-,TRBJ2-5,many,TRBV6-5,ASSYTGGGETQY
-,TRBJ2-7,many,TRBV5-1,ASSLRDTHTYEQY
-,TRBJ1-2,-,TRBV12-3/TRBV12-4,ASSLASPGTP
-,TRBJ2-1,-,TRBV7-9,ASSLTSFNEQF
TRBD1,TRBJ2-1,-,TRBV9,ASSVVGTGSYNEQF